The 20 T cell receptor beta chains below come from one sample, sequenced in a study of T-cell memory formation after mild COVID-19. TCRdb reprocessed the 5' RACE reads with MiXCR, giving one entry per CDR3 protein. The sample has roughly 220,000 distinct CDR3 sequences, over 7.5% seen once. Material for sequencing was PBMCs or a T cell subset sorted from them (not recorded which). The receptors derive from a young man who had mild COVID-19 (a few samples of this study predate the infection). Cell type and time point are not known.

This clonotype was detected only a few times. The chain combines TRBV7-9 with TRBJ2-7; no firm D call. V lost 1 base and J 5 bases, leaving 6 bases between the germline ends. The CDR3 spans 12 residues. Germline V gene sequence: CDR1 SEHNR, CDR2 FQNEAQ (reference sequence). CDR3 coding DNA: TGTGCCAGCAGCTTAGATCTCAACGAGCAGTACTTC. This translates into CASSLDLNEQYF.

This clonotype was observed a few times. This chain uses TRBV20-1 with TRBJ2-2, with D unclear. CDR1 is DFQATT and CDR2 is SNEGSKA in the germline V gene (reference sequence). There are 12 residues in the CDR3. The chain's CDR3 is CRKTPSTGELFF. CDR3 sequence (DNA): TGCAGGAAGACACCATCAACCGGGGAGCTGTTTTTT.

This clonotype was counted only a few times. The V and J genes are TRBV12-3 or TRBV12-4 and TRBJ2-1; 7 bases are shared with TRBD2. The V gene end was trimmed by 3 bases and the J gene end by 5 bases; junction bases not matched to a gene: 4. This CDR3 contains 14 residues. The CDR3 DNA is TGTGCCAGCAGTTTCGGGACTACGGACAATGAGCAGTTCTTC. Translating gives CASSFGTTDNEQFF.

The chain couples TRBV6-4 to TRBJ2-2; 9 nucleotides line up with TRBD2. CDR3 length equals 16 residues. Looked up from germline, CDR1 is MRHNA and CDR2 is SNTAGT. V shed 2 bases and J 7 bases; nucleotides not matched to a gene: 8. The CDR3 is CASSDRPSGAGGELFF. DNA for the CDR3: TGTGCCAGCAGTGACCGCCCTAGCGGGGCGGGCGGGGAGCTGTTTTTT.

To note about this clonotype: Its ends do not fully match the called genes, so a read error is possible. The chain has TRBV5-1 and TRBJ2-1; TRBD1 matches at 7 bases. This CDR3 is 11 amino acids long. In germline, CDR1 is SGHRS, CDR2 YFSETQ. The CDR3 DNA follows: TGCGCCAGCAGCTTGGAGGGGACAGTTATCTTC. It is translated as CASSLEGTVIF. Using reference TRBV5-1 and TRBJ2-1 for the parts outside the CDR3, the full variable domain is KAGVTQTPRYLIKTRGQQVTLSCSPISGHRSVSWYQQTPGQGLQFLFEYFSETQRNKGNFPGRFSGRQFSNSRSEMNVSTLELGDSALYLCASSLEGTVIFGPGTRLTVL.

The sample holds many counts of this clonotype. The J gene is TRBJ2-5, the V gene TRBV7-2; 11 bases map to TRBD2. Germline CDR1 is SGHTA and CDR2 is FQGNSA. V was pared by 2 bases and J by 4 bases, with 3 bases of the junction left unmatched. This CDR3 region has 15 residues. CDR3 sequence: CASSLWLAGGETQYF. The CDR3 coding sequence is TGTGCCAGCAGCTTATGGCTAGCGGGGGGAGAGACCCAGTACTTC.

The chain couples TRBV7-2 to TRBJ1-2; D remains unclear. This CDR3 region has 12 residues. CDR1 is SGHTA, CDR2 FQGNSA, per germline. The germline V and J ends were trimmed by 5 bases and 6 bases, with 10 bases remaining between them. The CDR3 DNA reads as TGTGCCAGCAGCCCTCAACCACATGGCTACACCTTC. Encoded protein: CASSPQPHGYTF.

The V gene is TRBV18, the J gene TRBJ2-3; D may be TRBD2 (5 bases). V was trimmed by 2 bases and J by 3 bases, leaving 9 bases between them. The CDR3 length is 14 residues. Germline CDR1 reads KGHSH; CDR2 reads LQKENI. The CDR3 sequence: CASSPTGWTDTQYF. CDR3 nucleotides: TGTGCCAGCTCACCAACGGGGTGGACAGATACGCAGTATTTT.

This chain links TRBV5-1 with TRBJ2-2; tentatively, D is TRBD1 (6 bases). Germline V lookup: CDR1 SGHRS, CDR2 YFSETQ. The length of the CDR3 is 16 residues. Deletions cut 4 bases from V and 6 bases from J, with 19 bases between. CDR3 sequence reads: CASSPAPLRQAGELFF. As DNA, the CDR3 is TGCGCCAGCAGCCCTGCCCCCTTAAGACAGGCCGGGGAGCTGTTTTTT. The entire variable domain, with the rest obtained from reference TRBV5-1 and TRBJ2-2, is as follows: KAGVTQTPRYLIKTRGQQVTLSCSPISGHRSVSWYQQTPGQGLQFLFEYFSETQRNKGNFPGRFSGRQFSNSRSEMNVSTLELGDSALYLCASSPAPLRQAGELFFGEGSRLTVL.

The chain employs TRBV20-1 and TRBJ1-1; TRBD1 might be the D (5 bases). V lost 2 bases and J lost 10, with 11 bases in between. The CDR3 has 11 residues. Germline-derived CDR1 and CDR2 are DFQATT and SNEGSKA (reference sequence). The CDR3 DNA reads as TGCAGTGCTAGAAGGGACCCAGGAGCTTTCTTT. Encoded protein: CSARRDPGAFF.

This clonotype has a handful of counts. This chain connects TRBV20-1 to TRBJ1-6; D is perhaps TRBD1 (6 bases). V gave up 1 base and J gave up 9 bases, with 16 bases separating them. CDR3 length: 15 amino acids. Germline CDR1 DFQATT, CDR2 SNEGSKA (reference sequence). The CDR3 region is CSARVGQGGTSPLHF. CDR3 nucleotides: TGCAGTGCTAGAGTGGGCCAAGGGGGTACTTCACCCCTCCACTTT.

This clonotype was found a few times. The gene calls are TRBV5-4 and TRBJ2-2, with 11 nucleotides matching TRBD1. The V segment lost 4 bases and the J segment 5 bases; nucleotides outside the gene matches: 4. CDR3 length: 15 residues. CDR1 is SGHNT, CDR2 YYREEE, per germline (reference sequence). Here the CDR3 reads CASSLDRGRTGELFF. The CDR3 DNA is TGTGCCAGCAGCCTGGACAGGGGGCGTACCGGGGAGCTGTTTTTT. The variable domain in full, with the rest retrieved from reference TRBV5-4 and TRBJ2-2, is ETGVTQSPTHLIKTRGQQVTLRCSSQSGHNTVSWYQQALGQGPQFIFQYYREEENGRGNFPPRFSGLQFPNYSSELNVNALELDDSALYLCASSLDRGRTGELFFGEGSRLTVL.

The chain combines TRBV5-4 with TRBJ2-1; D gene uncertain. The CDR3 consists of 12 residues. The germline V and J ends were trimmed by 0 bases and 9 bases, with 7 bases remaining between them. Per germline, CDR1 SGHNT and CDR2 YYREEE (reference sequence). CDR3 residues: CASSLGVGEQFF. Here the CDR3 DNA reads TGTGCCAGCAGCTTGGGGGTTGGTGAGCAGTTCTTC.

This clonotype was detected only once. The chain uses TRBV20-1 and TRBJ2-4; 7 nucleotides line up with TRBD2. The V and J ends lost 5 bases and 7 bases, in that order; junction bases with no gene match: 8. The germline V gene encodes CDR1 DFQATT and CDR2 SNEGSKA (reference sequence). This CDR3 comprises 13 residues. The CDR3 region has the DNA TGCAGTGCTGGCTGGGAGGGGAGGAACATTCAGTACTTC. This codes for CSAGWEGRNIQYF.

This chain links TRBV5-1 with TRBJ1-2; D unresolved. CDR3 length: 14 residues. The ends were cut back, 5 bases at V and 1 base at J, with 12 bases in the middle. In germline, CDR1 is SGHRS, CDR2 YFSETQ. The CDR3: CASSITADNYGYTF. The CDR3 bases are TGCGCCAGCAGTATAACAGCAGATAACTATGGCTACACCTTC.

This clonotype turned up a few times. V gene TRBV4-3 combines with J gene TRBJ1-2, with D uncertain. Trimming shortened V by 3 bases and J by 4 bases, and 9 bases separated the two germline ends. The CDR3 totals 13 residues. Per germline, CDR1 LGHNA and CDR2 YSLEER. The CDR3 reads CASSHDGSYGYTF. CDR3 DNA: TGCGCCAGCAGCCATGACGGCAGCTATGGCTACACCTTC.

This clonotype was detected a few times. The V gene is TRBV2, the J gene TRBJ1-2, with 8 bases matching TRBD1. Unmatched junction bases numbered 6, after V lost 6 bases and J lost 6 bases. The CDR3 has 13 residues. In germline, CDR1 is SNHLY, CDR2 FYNNEI. The CDR3 region has the DNA TGTGCCAGCAGGGGAACAGGGGGTGATGGCTACACCTTC. Encoded protein: CASRGTGGDGYTF. Drawing the rest from reference TRBV2 and TRBJ1-2, the complete variable domain is EPEVTQTPSHQVTQMGQEVILRCVPISNHLYFYWYRQILGQKVEFLVSFYNNEISEKSEIFDDQFSVERPDGSNFTLKIRSTKLEDSAMYFCASRGTGGDGYTFGSGTRLTVV.

This clonotype has more than one count but fewer than ten. V gene TRBV28 combines with J gene TRBJ2-3; D gene ambiguous. V lost 5 bases, J lost 7 bases, and 13 bases lay in between. CDR1 and CDR2 (germline): MDHEN, SYDVKM. The CDR3 has 13 residues. The CDR3: CASSLALPNTQYF. CDR3 coding DNA: TGTGCCAGCAGTCTCGCTCTCCCGAATACGCAGTATTTT.

This clonotype was counted a few times. This chain uses TRBV4-2 with TRBJ2-7, with unresolved D. Germline V gene lookup returns CDR1 LGHNA and CDR2 YNFKEQ. Deletions cut 0 bases from V and 0 bases from J, with 12 bases between. There are 16 residues in the CDR3. DNA for the CDR3: TGTGCCAGCAGCCAAGAAGTTTCCGAGAGCTCCTACGAGCAGTACTTC. It codes for CASSQEVSESSYEQYF.

Worth noting for this clonotype: At one end, the junction sequence differs from germline, possibly due to a read error. The rearrangement joins TRBV3-1 to TRBJ2-5; 7 positions agree with TRBD2. The CDR3 runs to 15 residues. Germline assignment: CDR1 LGHDT and CDR2 YNNKEL (reference sequence). CDR3 nucleotides: TGTGCCAGCAGTCAAGCGGGGCTTAATCAAGAGACCCAGTACTTC. This codes for CASSQAGLNQETQYF.